This T cell receptor beta chain was identified during a study of T cell responses to AZD1222 COVID-19 vaccine. Method: immunoSEQ multiplex PCR; TCRdb's copy keeps in-frame clones and lacks some. The sample includes over 130,000 clones, 88% of them seen just once. The CDR3 loop spans 15 amino acids. The germline CDR1 and CDR2 sequences are MDHEN and SYDVKM. The trim removed 7 bases at V and 9 bases at J, leaving 10 bases unmatched. In the case of this clone: Its antigen is undetermined.

Some second doses came at about 4 weeks and others at about 12 weeks; these were pooled. Regarding the study as a whole: It should be noted that donors were predominantly white British and more often female, and clonal diversity was possibly underestimated. Spike-specific TCR depth and breadth grew after two AZD1222 doses.

This clonotype was obtained from an adult who received the AZD1222 COVID-19 vaccine. This chain uses TRBV28 with TRBJ2-1; 12 bases match TRBD2. The specimen was peripheral blood, collected 28 days after the second AZD1222 dose. The CDR3 reads CASNTRTSGIGEQFF. The CDR3 DNA is TGTGCCAGCAACACCCGGACTAGCGGGATTGGTGAGCAGTTCTTC.